These T cell receptor beta chains were read from a single sample in a study of CD4 T cells in relation to SARS-CoV-2 and coronaviruses. Their antigens are not known. Repertoires were generated with immunoSEQ multiplex PCR, while TCRdb's copy carries only in-frame clones and drops some. The table includes 20,000 to 25,000 clones, 76% detected once. Source material: CD4+ T cells from PBMCs, cultured in vitro. These receptors all stem from a human donor in good health. The CDR3 runs from the conserved cysteine through the conserved F or W.

V,J,CDR3
TRBV7-8,TRBJ2-3,CASSTLAELSTDTQYF
TRBV28,TRBJ1-1,CASSSSDTEAFF
TRBV5-4,TRBJ2-7,CASSLTGTRHYEQYF
TRBV6-1,TRBJ1-5,CASSSPNRFVQPQHF
TRBV2,TRBJ2-5,CASSERAASGMETQYF
TRBV7-2,TRBJ2-1,CASSLMAGTSYNEQFF
TRBV5-1,TRBJ2-1,CASSLEGTSYNEQFF
TRBV6-6,TRBJ1-2,CASSYSFQGAAGYTF
TRBV29-1,TRBJ1-1,CSVGGSTEAFF
TRBV2,TRBJ1-5,CASRKQTDQPQHF
TRBV6-2/TRBV6-3,TRBJ1-6,CASSMDYNSPLHF
TRBV5-1,TRBJ2-1,CASSSGTSGRRSYNEQFF
TRBV30,TRBJ1-4,CAWSADDREYNEKLFF
TRBV19,TRBJ1-2,CASSPTGGLYGYTF
TRBV7-9,TRBJ2-7,CASRLDSYEQYF
TRBV28,TRBJ2-7,CASSWGSGSFPYEQYF
TRBV5-1,TRBJ1-6,CASSLVRPENSPLHF
TRBV5-6,TRBJ2-2,CASSLVAGGPAGELFF
TRBV12-5,TRBJ2-4,CASGLVLDRSFKNIQYF
TRBV6-6,TRBJ1-2,CASQDRGRGYTF
TRBV30,TRBJ2-1,CAWSQTDYNEQFF
TRBV5-5,TRBJ2-1,CASSTTQQGFWNEQFF
TRBV27,TRBJ2-3,CASSSPFSTQYF
TRBV2,TRBJ1-6,CASRGQGALGSPLHF
TRBV5-5,TRBJ1-2,CASSRGRYGYTF
TRBV28,TRBJ1-2,CASRPQRGIRGYTF
TRBV27,TRBJ2-1,CASSIGTSGTYNEQFF
TRBV28,TRBJ1-1,CASSLRGWGYSEAFF
TRBV24-1,TRBJ2-1,CATSDPGQEWHNEQFF
TRBV2,TRBJ1-1,CASSEAFAGDPEAFF
TRBV14,TRBJ2-5,CASSPGHGPQETQYF
TRBV19,TRBJ2-7,CASSIPGQGKQYF
TRBV30,TRBJ2-7,CALSRGYEQYF
TRBV6-5,TRBJ2-3,CASSYVRGLSTDTQYF
TRBV10-3,TRBJ2-1,CAIPTSGRGFEQFF
TRBV20-1,TRBJ2-3,CSASPGKLTDTQYF
TRBV21-1,TRBJ2-1,CASSKGLAGGPRINEQFF
TRBV4-2,TRBJ2-3,CASSQADTQYF
TRBV11-3,TRBJ2-1,CASSSGSYNEQFF
TRBV10-3,TRBJ2-1,CAISGPTNQGYNEQFF
TRBV14,TRBJ2-5,CASSQGARSETQYF